The 6 T cell receptor beta chains presented below share a single source sample, sequenced in a study of blood T cell repertoires in COVID-19. Repertoires were generated with immunoSEQ multiplex PCR, while TCRdb's copy carries only in-frame clones and drops some. The data hold almost 85,000 clones, with approximately 82% observed a single time. Material for sequencing was peripheral blood. Receptors originate from a man at least 80 years old with active or convalescent COVID-19.

The rearrangement links TRBV19 to TRBJ2-2, with TRBD1 as a possible D gene (6 bases). This CDR3 spans 19 amino acids. The V end was cut by 8 bases, the J end by 5 bases, with 30 bases between. Germline-derived CDR1 and CDR2 are LNHDA and SQIVND (reference sequence). The CDR3 DNA reads TGTGCCAGTGCCCGAACAGGACAGAGAGAAAGCCCGAGGACCGGGGAGCTGTTTTTT. The encoded protein is CASARTGQRESPRTGELFF.

The chain links TRBV9 to TRBJ2-2, with 8 bases fitting TRBD2. This CDR3 comprises 14 residues. Germline trimming cut 7 bases from V and 6 bases from J; bases unmatched to any gene: 8. Looked up from germline, CDR1 is SGDLS and CDR2 is YYNGEE. The chain's CDR3 is CASGGTRGAGELFF. The CDR3 DNA reads as TGTGCCAGCGGCGGGACTAGGGGCGCCGGGGAGCTGTTTTTT.

The V and J genes are TRBV29-1 and TRBJ2-2; D gene ambiguous. The germline CDR1 and CDR2 sequences are SQVTM and ANQGSEA. This CDR3 comprises 14 residues. Trimming cost V 7 bases and J 0 bases, with 12 bases left between them. CDR3: CSAMSLTNTGELFF. CDR3 coding DNA: TGCAGCGCCATGTCCCTAACGAACACCGGGGAGCTGTTTTTT.

The chain links TRBV4-3 to TRBJ2-1, with 8 bases identical to TRBD2. After removal of 0 bases from V and 10 bases from J, the junction contained 8 bases not matched to a gene. The CDR3 runs to 15 residues. Per germline, CDR1 LGHNA and CDR2 YSLEER. Here the CDR3 reads CASSQDRLGTREQFF. CDR3 coding DNA: TGCGCCAGCAGCCAAGATCGCTTAGGGACTAGGGAGCAGTTCTTC.

This chain uses TRBV12-5 with TRBJ2-2; 12 nucleotides line up with TRBD1. The germline gives CDR1 LGHNT, CDR2 FRNRAP. CDR3 length equals 15 residues. Germline trimming cut 6 bases from V and 2 bases from J; bases unmatched to any gene: 1. The DNA of the CDR3 is TGTGCTAGTGGGGGGACAGGGGGCAACACCGGGGAGCTGTTTTTT. It encodes CASGGTGGNTGELFF.

This chain connects TRBV18 to TRBJ2-1; 8 positions agree with TRBD1. With 3 bases clipped from V and 8 bases from J, the junction kept 9 bases outside the gene matches. The germline V gene has CDR1 KGHSH and CDR2 LQKENI. This CDR3 contains 15 residues. CDR3 DNA sequence: TGTGCCAGCTCACCGAGACAGGGGTCCGCAGATGAGCAGTTCTTC. Its protein is CASSPRQGSADEQFF.